These 6 T cell receptor beta chains share one sample of origin, sequenced in a study of CD8 T cells in Susac syndrome. The RNA input was about 0.5 to 1 ug, and it was reverse transcribed with random hexamers. TCRdb used MiXCR to reprocess the immunoSEQ multiplex PCR reads, holding one entry per CDR3 protein. The sample yields 70,000 to 100,000 distinct CDR3 sequences, 90% to 97% seen once. Material for sequencing was CD8+ T cells from PBMCs. Receptors were obtained from a human donor with Susac syndrome.

The J gene is TRBJ1-2, the V gene TRBV9, with D possibly TRBD1 on 5 matching bases. The germline CDR1 and CDR2 sequences are SGDLS and YYNGEE. This CDR3 contains 15 residues. With 5 bases removed from V and 4 bases from J, the gap between germline ends came to 18 bases. CDR3 in DNA: TGTGCCAGCAGTTTCTCCCCACAGGCGGCCTATGGCTACACCTTC. Its translation is CASSFSPQAAYGYTF.

Only one count was recorded for this clonotype. The chain carries TRBV30 and TRBJ2-7; perhaps D is TRBD1 or TRBD2 (6 bases each). The germline gives CDR1 GTSNPN, CDR2 SVGIG (reference sequence). The CDR3 is made up of 12 amino acids. Deletions cut 3 bases from V and 7 bases from J, with 13 bases between. The CDR3: CAWRSGAGEQYF. The CDR3 DNA follows: TGTGCCTGGAGATCGGGGGCTGGGGAGCAGTACTTC.

This sequence joins TRBV20-1 and TRBJ1-1; no definite D call. The CDR3 contains 12 residues. Looked up from germline, CDR1 is DFQATT and CDR2 is SNEGSKA (reference sequence). CDR3 sequence: CTAVRGNTEAFF. CDR3 in DNA: TGCACTGCGGTACGGGGGAACACTGAAGCTTTCTTT.

V and J are TRBV24-1 and TRBJ2-7; 8 bases map to TRBD1. Germline V gene lookup returns CDR1 KGHDR and CDR2 SFDVKD. J lost 0 bases, V lost 3 bases, and 6 bases had no gene match. The length of the CDR3 is 16 residues. For the CDR3, the DNA is TGTGCCACCAGTGATCCGGGACAGGCGAACTCCTACGAGCAGTACTTC. It is translated as CATSDPGQANSYEQYF.

This chain links TRBV6-2 or TRBV6-3 with TRBJ1-5, with 7 bases matching TRBD1. V shed 6 bases, J shed 3 bases, and the junction held 8 bases outside the gene matches. The germline CDR1 and CDR2 sequences are MNHEY and SVGEGT. The CDR3 has 15 amino acids. CDR3 coding DNA: TGTGCCAGCAGAGTGGTGGACAGGATCAATCAGCCCCAGCATTTT. Encoded protein: CASRVVDRINQPQHF.

V usage is TRBV5-1 and J usage is TRBJ1-1; D is ambiguous. This CDR3 contains 11 residues. Trimming removed 0 bases from V and 6 bases from J, with 3 bases in between. The V gene's germline CDR1 is SGHRS and CDR2 YFSETQ. The CDR3: CASSLGSEAFF. The CDR3 DNA sequence: TGCGCCAGCAGCTTGGGATCTGAAGCTTTCTTT.